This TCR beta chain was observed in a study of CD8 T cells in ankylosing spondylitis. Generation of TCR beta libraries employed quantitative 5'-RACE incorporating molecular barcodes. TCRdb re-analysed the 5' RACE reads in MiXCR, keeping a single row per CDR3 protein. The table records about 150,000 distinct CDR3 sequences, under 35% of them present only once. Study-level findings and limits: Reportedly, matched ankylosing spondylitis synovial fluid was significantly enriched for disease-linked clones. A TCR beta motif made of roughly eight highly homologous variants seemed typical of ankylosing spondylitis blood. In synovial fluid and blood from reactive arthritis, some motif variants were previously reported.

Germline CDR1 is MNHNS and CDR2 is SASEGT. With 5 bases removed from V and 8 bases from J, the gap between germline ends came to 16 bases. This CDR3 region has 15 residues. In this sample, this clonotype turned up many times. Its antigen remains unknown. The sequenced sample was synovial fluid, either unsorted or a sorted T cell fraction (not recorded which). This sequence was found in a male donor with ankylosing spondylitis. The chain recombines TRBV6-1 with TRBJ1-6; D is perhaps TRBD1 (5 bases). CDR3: CASSLGLGSDSPLHF. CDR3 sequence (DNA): TGTGCCAGCAGTCTGGGACTGGGGTCGGATTCACCCCTCCACTTT.